The 10 T cell receptor beta chains presented below share a single source sample, sequenced in a study of regulatory T cells in long-lasting Graves disease. Regarding time point: persistent/refractory GD, antithyroid drugs over 5 years with positive TRAb. Researchers made the TCR library from RNA that was extracted from PBMCs. Both iRepertoire HTBI primers and Arm-PCR of CDR3 regions were used to build the TCR beta libraries. TCRdb redid the calling of the multiplex PCR reads with MiXCR, one entry per CDR3 protein. The sample records about 400,000 distinct CDR3 sequences, around 21% being singletons. The source material was peripheral blood mononuclear cells (PBMCs), sampled when the disease was refractory, from a patient treated with antithyroid drugs. These receptors were obtained from a female donor with Graves disease.

In its sample, this clonotype was seen many times. The chain joins TRBV5-6 to TRBJ2-6, with D maybe TRBD2 (5 bases). CDR1 and CDR2 (germline): SGHDT, YYEEEE. The CDR3 runs to 15 residues. V gave up 4 bases and J gave up 2 bases, with 10 bases separating them. Written as DNA, the CDR3 is TGTGCCAGCAGCCTCCGAGGGACTGGGGCCAACGTCCTGACTTTC. Translating gives CASSLRGTGANVLTF.

Note on this clonotype: The junction departs from germline at one end; a sequencing error may be responsible. CDR3 bases: TGTGCCAGCAGCCTCCGGACAATCTCTGGGGCCAACGCCCTGACTTTC. Residues: CASSLRTISGANALTF. The chain is built from TRBV7-2 and TRBJ2-6; a possible D gene is TRBD1 (5 bases). CDR1 is SGHTA and CDR2 is FQGNSA in the germline V gene. This CDR3 is built from 16 residues.

This clonotype was recorded at least ten times. The J gene is TRBJ1-5, the V gene TRBV9; D unclear. Trimming took 0 bases from V and 0 from J, leaving 7 bases between them. This CDR3 is built from 15 residues. CDR1 and CDR2 (germline): SGDLS, YYNGEE. This chain's CDR3 is CASSVGVGSNQPQHF. The CDR3 DNA reads TGTGCCAGCAGCGTAGGAGTTGGTAGCAATCAGCCCCAGCATTTT.

This clonotype was recorded a few times. This rearrangement joins TRBV24-1 to TRBJ1-3, with a tentative D call TRBD1 (6 bases). V was clipped by 11 bases and J by 4 bases, with 11 bases between them. Germline-derived CDR1 and CDR2 are KGHDR and SFDVKD. CDR3 length: 12 amino acids. CDR3: CASADSGNTIYF. CDR3 DNA sequence: TGTGCCAGCGCGGACAGCGGAAACACCATATATTTT.

This clonotype turned up a few times. An end of the junction differs from the germline gene, which may be a read error. The V gene is TRBV15, the J gene TRBJ1-2; possible D gene TRBD1, 5 bases. CDR3 length equals 18 residues. Germline V lookup: CDR1 LNHNV, CDR2 YYDKDF (reference sequence). CDR3: CVTSRDTPRDRLSKGYTF. The CDR3 DNA sequence: TGTGTCACCAGCAGAGATACCCCACGGGACCGACTTTCGAAGGGCTACACCTTC.

This clonotype was seen repeatedly, ten times or more. This chain links TRBV20-1 with TRBJ2-2, with D perhaps matching TRBD1 (6 bases). The CDR3 consists of 15 residues. V shed 3 bases and J shed 5 bases, with 16 bases lying between them. Germline loops: CDR1 DFQATT, CDR2 SNEGSKA (reference sequence). In DNA, the CDR3 is TGCAGTGCTAGGGGCCCGGGACACCCAACCGGGGAGCTGTTTTTT. It specifies CSARGPGHPTGELFF.

This rearrangement joins TRBV29-1 to TRBJ2-3; TRBD2 agrees at 7 bases. Germline V CDR1 and CDR2: SQVTM, ANQGSEA. This CDR3 is built from 14 residues. The J segment lost 2 bases and the V segment lost 7 bases, leaving 9 bases of the junction unmatched. CDR3 loop: CSARGGRDTDTQYF. The CDR3 DNA reads as TGCAGCGCCCGTGGGGGGAGGGACACAGATACGCAGTATTTT.

This clonotype has just one count. The chain employs TRBV13 and TRBJ1-5, with a weak D call TRBD1 (5 bases). CDR3 length: 15 amino acids. V was cut by 2 bases and J by 3 bases, with 11 bases left in between. The germline CDR1 and CDR2 sequences are PRHDT and FYEKMQ (reference sequence). CDR3 DNA: TGTGCCAGCAGCTTAAGACAGAATGACAATCAGCCCCAGCATTTT. Translated: CASSLRQNDNQPQHF.

Written as DNA, the CDR3 is TGTGCCAGCAGCCGTGGACTAGCGTTAAGTTACGGGGGGCAGTTCTTC. Translation: CASSRGLALSYGGQFF. The chain has TRBV7-2 and TRBJ2-1, with 9 bases aligning to TRBD2. The germline V gene encodes CDR1 SGHTA and CDR2 FQGNSA. V was clipped by 5 bases and J by 12 bases; unmatched bases: 17. The CDR3 is 16 residues long.

The chain couples TRBV2 to TRBJ2-3; D might be TRBD2 (7 bases). Trimming cost V 4 bases and J 2 bases, with 28 bases left between them. Germline V lookup: CDR1 SNHLY, CDR2 FYNNEI. The CDR3 is 20 residues long. The CDR3 sequence is CASSVRGGSTGGVSTDTQYF. CDR3 coding DNA: TGTGCCAGCAGTGTGAGAGGGGGTAGTACGGGAGGAGTTTCCACAGATACGCAGTATTTT. Variable domain in full (rest from reference TRBV2 and TRBJ2-3): EPEVTQTPSHQVTQMGQEVILRCVPISNHLYFYWYRQILGQKVEFLVSFYNNEISEKSEIFDDQFSVERPDGSNFTLKIRSTKLEDSAMYFCASSVRGGSTGGVSTDTQYFGPGTRLTVL.